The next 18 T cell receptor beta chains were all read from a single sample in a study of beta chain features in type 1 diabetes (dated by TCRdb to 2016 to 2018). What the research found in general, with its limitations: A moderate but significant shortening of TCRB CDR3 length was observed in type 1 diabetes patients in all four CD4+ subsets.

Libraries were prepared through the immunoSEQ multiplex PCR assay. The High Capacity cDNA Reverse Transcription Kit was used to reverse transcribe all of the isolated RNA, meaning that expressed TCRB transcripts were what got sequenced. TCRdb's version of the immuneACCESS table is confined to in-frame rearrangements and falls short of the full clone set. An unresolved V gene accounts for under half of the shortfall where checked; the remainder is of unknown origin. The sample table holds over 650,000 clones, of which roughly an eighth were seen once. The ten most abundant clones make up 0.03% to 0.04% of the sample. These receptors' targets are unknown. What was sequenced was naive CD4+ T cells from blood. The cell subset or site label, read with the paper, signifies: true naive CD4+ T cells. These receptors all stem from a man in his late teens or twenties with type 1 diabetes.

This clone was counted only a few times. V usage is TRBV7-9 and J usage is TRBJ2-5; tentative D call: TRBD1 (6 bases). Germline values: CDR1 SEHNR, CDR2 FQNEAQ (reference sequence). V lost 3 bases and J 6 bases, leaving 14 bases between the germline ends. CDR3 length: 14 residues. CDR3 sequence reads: CASSFDRRSQTQYF. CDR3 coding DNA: TGTGCCAGCAGCTTCGACAGGAGGTCGCAGACCCAGTACTTC.

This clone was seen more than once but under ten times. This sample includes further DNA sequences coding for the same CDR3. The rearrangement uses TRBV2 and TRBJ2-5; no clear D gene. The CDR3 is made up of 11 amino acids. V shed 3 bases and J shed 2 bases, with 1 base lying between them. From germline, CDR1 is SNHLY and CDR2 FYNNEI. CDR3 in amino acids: CASSDQETQYF. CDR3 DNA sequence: TGTGCCAGCAGTGATCAAGAGACCCAGTACTTC.

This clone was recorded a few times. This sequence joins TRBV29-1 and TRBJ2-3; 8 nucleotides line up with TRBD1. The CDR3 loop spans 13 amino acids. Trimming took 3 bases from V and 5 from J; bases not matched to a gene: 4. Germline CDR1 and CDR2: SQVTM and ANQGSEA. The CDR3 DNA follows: TGCAGCGTTGACAGGGGGCAATTAGATACGCAGTATTTT. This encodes CSVDRGQLDTQYF.

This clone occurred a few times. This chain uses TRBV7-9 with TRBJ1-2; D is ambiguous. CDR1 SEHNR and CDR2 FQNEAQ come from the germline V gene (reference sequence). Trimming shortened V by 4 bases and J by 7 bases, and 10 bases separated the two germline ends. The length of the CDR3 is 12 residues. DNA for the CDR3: TGTGCCAGCAGCTCAAATCCGGGTGGCTACACCTTC. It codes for CASSSNPGGYTF.

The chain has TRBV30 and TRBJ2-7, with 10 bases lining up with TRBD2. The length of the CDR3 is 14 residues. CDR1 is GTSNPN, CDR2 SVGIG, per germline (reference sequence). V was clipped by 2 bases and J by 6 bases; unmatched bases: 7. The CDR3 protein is CAWSQAGGPGEQYF. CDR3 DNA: TGTGCCTGGAGTCAAGCGGGAGGGCCAGGCGAGCAGTACTTC.

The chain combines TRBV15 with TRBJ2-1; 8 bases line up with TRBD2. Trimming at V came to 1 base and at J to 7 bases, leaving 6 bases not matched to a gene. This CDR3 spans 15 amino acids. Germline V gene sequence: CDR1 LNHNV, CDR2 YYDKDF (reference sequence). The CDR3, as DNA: TGTGCCACCAGCAGAGGCGGACTAGCCGTAAATGAGCAGTTCTTC. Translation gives CATSRGGLAVNEQFF.

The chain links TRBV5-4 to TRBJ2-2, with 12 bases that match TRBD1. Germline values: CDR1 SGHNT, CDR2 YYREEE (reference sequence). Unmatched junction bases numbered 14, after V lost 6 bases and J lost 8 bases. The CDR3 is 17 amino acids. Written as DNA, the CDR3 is TGTGCCAGCAACCTGAAAAGTGGGACAGGGGGCAGAGGGGAGCTGTTTTTT. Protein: CASNLKSGTGGRGELFF.

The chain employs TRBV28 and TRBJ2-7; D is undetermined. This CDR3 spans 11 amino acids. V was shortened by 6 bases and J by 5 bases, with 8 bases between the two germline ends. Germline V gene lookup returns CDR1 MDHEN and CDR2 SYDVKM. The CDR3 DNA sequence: TGTGCCAGCAGCTCCTCGGACGAGCAGTACTTC. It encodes CASSSSDEQYF.

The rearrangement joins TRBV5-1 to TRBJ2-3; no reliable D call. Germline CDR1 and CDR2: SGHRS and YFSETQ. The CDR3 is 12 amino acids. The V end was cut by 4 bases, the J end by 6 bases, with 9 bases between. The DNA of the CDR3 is TGCGCCAGCAGCACCCCCACGGATACGCAGTATTTT. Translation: CASSTPTDTQYF.

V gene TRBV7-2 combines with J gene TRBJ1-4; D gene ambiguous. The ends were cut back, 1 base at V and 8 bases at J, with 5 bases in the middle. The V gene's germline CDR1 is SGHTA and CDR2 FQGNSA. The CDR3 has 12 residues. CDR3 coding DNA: TGTGCCAGCAGCTTAGGGAAGGAAAAACTGTTTTTT. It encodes CASSLGKEKLFF.

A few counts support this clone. For the CDR3, the DNA is TGCGCCAGCAGCTCCGATGGACAGGGTAGGAGTGAGCAGTTCTTC. Encoded protein: CASSSDGQGRSEQFF. The V gene is TRBV5-1, the J gene TRBJ2-1; 8 bases line up with TRBD1. CDR1 and CDR2 (germline): SGHRS, YFSETQ. The V and J ends lost 3 bases and 9 bases, in that order; junction bases with no gene match: 11. The CDR3 length is 15 residues.

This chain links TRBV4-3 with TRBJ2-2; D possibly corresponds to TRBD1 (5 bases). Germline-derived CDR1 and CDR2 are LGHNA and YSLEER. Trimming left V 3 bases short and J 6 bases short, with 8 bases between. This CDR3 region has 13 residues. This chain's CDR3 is CASSQPGSGELFF. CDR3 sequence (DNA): TGCGCCAGCAGCCAGCCAGGGTCCGGGGAGCTGTTTTTT.

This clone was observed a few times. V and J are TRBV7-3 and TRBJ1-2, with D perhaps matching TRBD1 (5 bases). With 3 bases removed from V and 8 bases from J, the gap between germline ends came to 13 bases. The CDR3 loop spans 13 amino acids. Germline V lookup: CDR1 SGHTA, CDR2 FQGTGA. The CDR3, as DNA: TGTGCCAGCAGCTTCGACGGGGGTCAAGGCTACACCTTC. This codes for CASSFDGGQGYTF.

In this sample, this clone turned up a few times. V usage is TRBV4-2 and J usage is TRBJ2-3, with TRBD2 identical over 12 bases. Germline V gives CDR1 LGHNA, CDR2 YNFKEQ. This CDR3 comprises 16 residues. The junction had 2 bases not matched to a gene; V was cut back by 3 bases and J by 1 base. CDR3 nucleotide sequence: TGTGCCAGCAGCCAGACTAGCGGGAGTGGCACAGATACGCAGTATTTT. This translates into CASSQTSGSGTDTQYF.

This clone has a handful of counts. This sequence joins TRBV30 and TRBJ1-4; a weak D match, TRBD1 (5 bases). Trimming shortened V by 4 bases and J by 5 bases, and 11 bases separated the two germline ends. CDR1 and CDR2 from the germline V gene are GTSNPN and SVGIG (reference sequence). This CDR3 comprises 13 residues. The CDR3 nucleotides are TGTGCCTGGACCGGGGCCTTCAATGAAAAACTGTTTTTT. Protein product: CAWTGAFNEKLFF.

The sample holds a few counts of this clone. DNA for the CDR3: TGTGCCTGGAGCGATTGGCTATTGAACACTGAAGCTTTCTTT. Its protein is CAWSDWLLNTEAFF. The chain links TRBV30 to TRBJ1-1; the D is unclear. Trimming took off 3 bases at V and 0 bases at J, with 11 bases between the two ends. The germline CDR1 and CDR2 sequences are GTSNPN and SVGIG (reference sequence). The CDR3 extends over 14 amino acids.

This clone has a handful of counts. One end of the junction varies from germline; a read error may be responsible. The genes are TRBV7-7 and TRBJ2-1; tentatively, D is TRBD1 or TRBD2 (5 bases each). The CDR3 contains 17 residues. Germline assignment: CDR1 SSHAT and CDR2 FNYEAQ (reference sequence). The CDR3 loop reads CASSSGTGEGSYNEQFF. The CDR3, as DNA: TGTGCTAGCAGCTCGGGGACGGGCGAGGGGTCCTACAATGAGCAGTTCTTC.

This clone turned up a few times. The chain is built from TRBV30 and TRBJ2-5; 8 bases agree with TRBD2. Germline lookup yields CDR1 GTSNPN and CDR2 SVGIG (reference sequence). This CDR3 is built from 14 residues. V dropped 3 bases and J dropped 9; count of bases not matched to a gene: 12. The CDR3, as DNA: TGTGCCTGGAGCGCGGGAGGTCCCCTTAGGGCCCAGTACTTC. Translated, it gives CAWSAGGPLRAQYF.